The 29 T cell receptor beta chains below all came from one sample that was sequenced in a study of blood T cell repertoires in COVID-19. Assay: immunoSEQ multiplex PCR; the TCRdb copy retains only in-frame clones and omits some. This sample has tens of thousands of clones, with roughly 80% found just once. The sample taken for sequencing was peripheral blood. The receptors shown here come from an older woman with acute or convalescent COVID-19.

The V call is TRBV2, the J call TRBJ2-7; 7 bases map to TRBD1. Trimming removed 2 bases from V and 9 bases from J; junction bases left unmatched: 10. CDR1 is SNHLY, CDR2 FYNNEI, per germline. The CDR3 has 14 residues. DNA of the CDR3: TGTGCCAGCAGTGAATTGGGACAGAGCGAGGCGCAGTACTTC. This codes for CASSELGQSEAQYF.

This clone appeared a few times. V gene TRBV18 combines with J gene TRBJ2-5; 7 nucleotides match TRBD2. Germline CDR1 and CDR2: KGHSH and LQKENI. The length of the CDR3 is 14 residues. V dropped 3 bases and J dropped 6; count of bases not matched to a gene: 7. Here the CDR3 DNA reads TGTGCCAGCTCACCTCAGGGCGGGGGTAAGACCCAGTACTTC. This translates into CASSPQGGGKTQYF.

This clone was counted between two and nine times. The chain employs TRBV12-3 or TRBV12-4 and TRBJ1-2, with a possible D match to TRBD1 (5 bases). V gave up 3 bases and J gave up 8 bases, with 10 bases separating them. CDR3 length equals 12 residues. CDR3 in amino acids: CASSFRVGGYTF. The DNA for the CDR3 is TGTGCCAGCAGTTTCAGGGTGGGAGGCTACACCTTC.

This clone was found a few times. The rearrangement uses TRBV27 and TRBJ2-7; 8 bases match TRBD1. Germline trimming cut 5 bases from V and 6 bases from J; bases unmatched to any gene: 9. Germline CDR1 and CDR2: MNHEY and SMNVEV (reference sequence). This CDR3 has 14 residues. In DNA, the CDR3 is TGTGCCAGCAGTATACAGGGGGAATCCGTCGAGCAGTACTTC. Translated, it gives CASSIQGESVEQYF.

The rearrangement uses TRBV13 and TRBJ2-5, with TRBD2 matching over 12 bases. Germline CDR1 reads PRHDT; CDR2 reads FYEKMQ (reference sequence). Unmatched junction bases numbered 5, after V lost 1 base and J lost 2 bases. The CDR3 is 17 amino acids. CDR3 loop: CASSLASSGGEQETQYF. CDR3 in DNA: TGTGCCAGCAGCTTAGCTTCTAGCGGGGGGGAACAAGAGACCCAGTACTTC.

For the CDR3, the DNA is TGTGCCAGCAGCCCCCGGCCGGAGGGCTCCTACGAGCAGTACTTC. Translation gives CASSPRPEGSYEQYF. V and J are TRBV3-1 (or the pseudogene TRBV3-2) and TRBJ2-7; possible D gene TRBD2, 6 bases. The CDR3 spans 15 residues. Looked up from germline, CDR1 is LGHDT and CDR2 is YNNKEL (reference sequence). Trimming cost V 4 bases and J 0 bases, with 13 bases left between them.

The chain links TRBV4-1 to TRBJ2-3; 10 nucleotides agree with TRBD2. The germline CDR1 and CDR2 sequences are MGHRA and YSYEKL. The CDR3 has 16 amino acids. The V gene end was trimmed by 1 base and the J gene end by 4 bases; junction bases not matched to a gene: 5. The CDR3 DNA is TGCGCCAGCAGCCAAGGGAGCGGGAGGGCTTCAGATACGCAGTATTTT. Its translation: CASSQGSGRASDTQYF.

This clone was seen a few times. This sequence joins TRBV29-1 and TRBJ1-1; the match to TRBD1 covers 8 bases. Germline V CDR1 and CDR2: SQVTM, ANQGSEA. The CDR3 loop spans 15 amino acids. With 7 bases clipped from V and 0 bases from J, the junction kept 10 bases outside the gene matches. The CDR3 here is CSGVGTGKMNTEAFF. Here the CDR3 DNA reads TGCAGCGGAGTCGGGACAGGAAAAATGAACACTGAAGCTTTCTTT.

The chain carries TRBV5-1 and TRBJ2-2; 10 nucleotides line up with TRBD2. In germline, CDR1 is SGHRS, CDR2 YFSETQ. This CDR3 is built from 15 residues. V was pared by 2 bases and J by 5 bases, with 3 bases of the junction left unmatched. CDR3 protein: CASSLVAGGTGELFF. The CDR3 DNA follows: TGCGCCAGCAGCTTAGTAGCGGGAGGAACCGGGGAGCTGTTTTTT.

This sequence joins TRBV21-1 and TRBJ1-3. TRBV21-1 is a recognized pseudogene. The CDR3 consists of 10 residues. The CDR3 coding sequence is TGTGCCCGGTGGTTAAACACCATATATTTT. Its protein is CARWLNTIYF.

The chain carries TRBV28 and TRBJ2-1; perhaps TRBD1 as D (6 bases). V was trimmed by 3 bases and J by 4 bases, leaving 13 bases between them. Germline loops: CDR1 MDHEN, CDR2 SYDVKM. The CDR3 length is 15 residues. CDR3: CASSFDGTPYNEQFF. Written as DNA, the CDR3 is TGTGCCAGCAGTTTTGACGGGACACCATACAATGAGCAGTTCTTC.

The chain has TRBV19 and TRBJ2-1; 10 bases match TRBD2. Germline V CDR1 and CDR2: LNHDA, SQIVND (reference sequence). CDR3 length equals 17 residues. The V gene end was trimmed by 4 bases and the J gene end by 6 bases; junction bases not matched to a gene: 12. The CDR3 reads CASSTTFSAGGGNEQFF. As DNA, the CDR3 is TGTGCCAGTAGTACCACCTTCTCAGCGGGAGGGGGCAATGAGCAGTTCTTC.

The V gene is TRBV27, the J gene TRBJ2-5; tentative D call: TRBD1 (5 bases). This CDR3 comprises 17 residues. Germline values: CDR1 MNHEY, CDR2 SMNVEV (reference sequence). Trimming left V 5 bases short and J 3 bases short, with 22 bases between. CDR3 residues: CASSLRQIPRSEETQYF. Here the CDR3 DNA reads TGTGCCAGCAGTCTTCGACAGATCCCAAGATCCGAAGAGACCCAGTACTTC.

The chain joins TRBV27 to TRBJ1-5; D is perhaps TRBD1 (6 bases). The V end lost 5 bases, the J end lost 4 bases, and 15 bases lay between the germline ends. The CDR3 loop spans 15 amino acids. Germline-derived CDR1 and CDR2 are MNHEY and SMNVEV (reference sequence). The CDR3 sequence is CASSPKGGPNQPQHF. As DNA, the CDR3 is TGTGCCAGCAGTCCAAAAGGGGGTCCAAATCAGCCCCAGCATTTT.

This clone was counted a single time. The CDR3 DNA sequence: TGTGCCAGCAGGCGGGGCAATCGGGTTAATGAGCAGTTCTTC. Translating gives CASRRGNRVNEQFF. The chain has TRBV6-5 and TRBJ2-1, with a tentative D call TRBD2 (6 bases). V lost 6 bases, J lost 7 bases, and 16 bases lay in between. Germline values: CDR1 MNHEY, CDR2 SVGAGI. The CDR3 covers 14 residues.

In this sample, this clone turned up a few times. This chain connects TRBV28 to TRBJ1-2; 11 bases are a match to TRBD1. The CDR3 loop spans 15 amino acids. V dropped 5 bases and J dropped 3; count of bases not matched to a gene: 5. Germline V gene data show CDR1 as MDHEN and CDR2 as SYDVKM. The CDR3, as DNA: TGTGCCAGCAGTCCCGGGGACAGGGGGTACTATGGCTACACCTTC. Translating gives CASSPGDRGYYGYTF.

The chain carries TRBV9 and TRBJ1-2, with D hard to call. This CDR3 is 13 amino acids long. The ends were cut back, 3 bases at V and 5 bases at J, with 11 bases in the middle. Germline V gives CDR1 SGDLS, CDR2 YYNGEE. The CDR3 here is CASSGTGGYGYTF. For the CDR3, the DNA is TGTGCCAGCAGCGGAACGGGAGGATATGGCTACACCTTC. Filled out from reference TRBV9 and TRBJ1-2, the complete variable domain reads DSGVTQTPKHLITATGQRVTLRCSPRSGDLSVYWYQQSLDQGLQFLIQYYNGEERAKGNILERFSAQQFPDLHSELNLSSLELGDSALYFCASSGTGGYGYTFGSGTRLTVV.

The chain has TRBV2 and TRBJ2-5; 9 bases are shared with TRBD1. Trimming at V came to 2 bases and at J to 5 bases, leaving 6 bases not matched to a gene. This CDR3 region has 15 residues. Germline loops: CDR1 SNHLY, CDR2 FYNNEI. CDR3 sequence: CASSEYGTGSETQYF. The CDR3, as DNA: TGTGCCAGCAGTGAATATGGGACAGGGTCCGAGACCCAGTACTTC.

This chain joins TRBV7-2 and TRBJ1-1; D call uncertain. Looked up from germline, CDR1 is SGHTA and CDR2 is FQGNSA. CDR3 length: 14 amino acids. V lost 4 bases and J 5 bases, leaving 14 bases between the germline ends. The CDR3 reads CASSWSVGRTEAFF. The CDR3, as DNA: TGTGCCAGCAGCTGGTCAGTGGGGAGGACTGAAGCTTTCTTT.

The chain links TRBV18 to TRBJ1-1; D remains unclear. The CDR3 length is 13 residues. V was shortened by 2 bases and J by 3 bases, with 7 bases between the two germline ends. CDR1 is KGHSH and CDR2 is LQKENI in the germline V gene. CDR3 region: CASSPSGDTEAFF. The CDR3 bases are TGTGCCAGCTCACCATCAGGCGACACTGAAGCTTTCTTT.

The V and J genes are TRBV27 and TRBJ1-1; D not certain. The germline V gene encodes CDR1 MNHEY and CDR2 SMNVEV (reference sequence). Trimming left V 6 bases short and J 3 bases short, with 8 bases between. The CDR3 consists of 12 residues. CDR3 nucleotides: TGTGCCAGCAGGGAACGGGACACTGAAGCTTTCTTT. It encodes CASRERDTEAFF.

The chain is built from TRBV4-2 and TRBJ2-5; 8 nucleotides line up with TRBD2. V was pared by 4 bases and J by 3 bases, with 7 bases of the junction left unmatched. CDR1 is LGHNA, CDR2 YNFKEQ, per germline. This CDR3 has 15 residues. The CDR3 nucleotides are TGTGCCAGCAGCCCGGGACTAGTAAGTGAAGAGACCCAGTACTTC. This codes for CASSPGLVSEETQYF.

This chain uses TRBV11-2 with TRBJ1-4; 7 bases agree with TRBD1. Germline V gene data show CDR1 as SGHAT and CDR2 as FQNNGV. This CDR3 spans 14 amino acids. With V trimmed by 5 bases and J by 6 bases, 6 bases remained unmatched. The CDR3 here is CASSPGGEDEKLFF. CDR3 DNA: TGTGCCAGCAGCCCAGGGGGAGAGGATGAAAAACTGTTTTTT.

V and J are TRBV4-1 and TRBJ2-7; TRBD2 matches at 10 bases. CDR3 size: 17 residues. The germline V gene encodes CDR1 MGHRA and CDR2 YSYEKL. The ends lost 2 bases at V and 5 bases at J; junction bases unmatched: 12. CDR3 amino acids: CASSQKRGTSDSDEQYF. The CDR3 coding sequence is TGCGCCAGCAGCCAAAAAAGGGGGACTAGCGACTCGGACGAGCAGTACTTC.

The chain has TRBV18 and TRBJ1-1; maybe TRBD1 (6 bases). CDR1 is KGHSH and CDR2 is LQKENI in the germline V gene. The CDR3 has 14 amino acids. Trimming pared 2 bases from V and 6 bases from J, leaving 13 bases between. The CDR3 sequence is CASSPSRGGPEAFF. Here the CDR3 DNA reads TGTGCCAGCTCACCATCTAGGGGGGGCCCTGAAGCTTTCTTT.

The chain recombines TRBV7-2 with TRBJ2-7; a weak D match, TRBD2 (7 bases). V lost 5 bases and J lost 5, with 19 bases in between. The CDR3 has 15 amino acids. CDR1 SGHTA and CDR2 FQGNSA come from the germline V gene. The CDR3 is CASSTWGGQANEQYF. The CDR3 DNA sequence: TGTGCCAGCAGCACTTGGGGGGGACAAGCCAACGAGCAGTACTTC.

This clone has a single count. V and J are TRBV2 and TRBJ2-1, with D tentatively TRBD2 (6 bases). CDR3 size: 14 residues. The germline gives CDR1 SNHLY, CDR2 FYNNEI. V shed 8 bases and J shed 7 bases, with 18 bases lying between them. CDR3 nucleotides: TGTGCCAGCTCAAGAATGGAGGGCACGAATGAGCAGTTCTTC. Translation: CASSRMEGTNEQFF.

The chain has TRBV10-1 and TRBJ2-7, with TRBD2 identical over 7 bases. After removal of 5 bases from V and 1 base from J, the junction contained 2 bases not matched to a gene. The length of the CDR3 is 13 residues. Germline assignment: CDR1 WNHNN and CDR2 SYGVQD (reference sequence). The CDR3 bases are TGCGCCAGCAGTTCGGGACTATCCTACGAGCAGTACTTC. It specifies CASSSGLSYEQYF.

The chain is built from TRBV7-8 and TRBJ1-1, with D unresolved. V lost 1 base and J 7 bases, leaving 13 bases between the germline ends. This CDR3 comprises 14 residues. Germline lookup yields CDR1 SGHVS and CDR2 FQNEAQ. The DNA for the CDR3 is TGTGCCAGCAGCTTAGTTCCGGAACGGGGTGAAGCTTTCTTT. Amino acid sequence: CASSLVPERGEAFF.